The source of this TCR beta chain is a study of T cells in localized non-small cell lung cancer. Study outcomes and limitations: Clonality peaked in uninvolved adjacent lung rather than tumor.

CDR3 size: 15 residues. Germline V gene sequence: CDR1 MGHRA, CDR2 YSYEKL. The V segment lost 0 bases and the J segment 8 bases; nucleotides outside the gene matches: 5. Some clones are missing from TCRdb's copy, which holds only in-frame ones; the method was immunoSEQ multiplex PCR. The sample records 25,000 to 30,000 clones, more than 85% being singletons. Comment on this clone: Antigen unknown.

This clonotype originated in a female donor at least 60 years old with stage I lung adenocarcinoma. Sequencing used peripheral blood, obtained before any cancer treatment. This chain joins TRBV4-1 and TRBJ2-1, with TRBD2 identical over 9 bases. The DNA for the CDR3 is TGCGCCAGCAGCCAAGATCGAACTAGCGGGTATGAGCAGTTCTTC. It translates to CASSQDRTSGYEQFF.